These 24 T cell receptor beta chains came from one sample sequenced in a study of T-cell memory formation after mild COVID-19. TCRdb reprocessed the 5' RACE reads via MiXCR and lists one record per CDR3 protein. Here the sample spans around 390,000 distinct CDR3 sequences, 16% being singletons. The sequenced material came from PBMCs or a T cell subset sorted from them (not recorded which). These receptors all stem from a man aged 18 to 30 who had mild COVID-19 (a few samples of this study predate the infection). Cell type and time point are not known.

This clonotype was counted between two and nine times. The rearrangement joins TRBV5-1 to TRBJ2-7, with D perhaps assigned TRBD1 or TRBD2 (5 bases each). The CDR3 extends over 14 amino acids. V was trimmed by 2 bases and J by 5 bases, leaving 14 bases between them. Germline V gene sequence: CDR1 SGHRS, CDR2 YFSETQ. The CDR3 region has the DNA TGCGCCAGCAGCTTTGAGGGGTTTTATGACGAGCAGTACGTC. Encoded protein: CASSFEGFYDEQYV.

The chain carries TRBV6-2 or TRBV6-3 and TRBJ1-5, with unresolved D. Germline V CDR1 and CDR2: MNHEY, SVGEGT. The CDR3 consists of 17 residues. V was trimmed by 1 base and J by 0 bases, leaving 13 bases between them. CDR3: CASSYFRLGISNQPQHF. DNA for the CDR3: TGTGCCAGCAGTTACTTCCGTTTGGGGATTAGCAATCAGCCCCAGCATTTT.

The table lists this clonotype with a few counts. The chain joins TRBV12-3 or TRBV12-4 to TRBJ1-2, with 9 positions matching TRBD1. This CDR3 has 16 amino acids. With V trimmed by 7 bases and J by 2 bases, 11 bases remained unmatched. CDR3 region: CASNTGTGRRNYGYTF. In DNA form, the CDR3 reads TGTGCCAGCAACACCGGGACAGGGCGTCGAAACTATGGCTACACCTTC.

The genes are TRBV10-3 and TRBJ1-5, with 7 nucleotides matching TRBD1. The CDR3 loop spans 13 amino acids. From germline, CDR1 is ENHRY and CDR2 SYGVKD. With V trimmed by 7 bases and J by 4 bases, 4 bases remained unmatched. The CDR3 DNA sequence: TGTGCCATCAAACCGGGACAGAATCAGCCCCAGCATTTT. It is translated as CAIKPGQNQPQHF.

This chain links TRBV6-1 with TRBJ1-1; tentatively, D is TRBD1 (6 bases). Per germline, CDR1 MNHNS and CDR2 SASEGT. With 6 bases removed from V and 1 base from J, the gap between germline ends came to 18 bases. The CDR3 runs to 16 residues. The CDR3 nucleotides are TGTGCCAGCAGAGGATTTCGGGGGGGCACGAACACTGAAGCTTTCTTT. It specifies CASRGFRGGTNTEAFF.

This clonotype was found a few times. V usage is TRBV5-1 and J usage is TRBJ2-3, with unresolved D. This CDR3 has 16 amino acids. Between the trimmed V and J ends, which lost 0 bases and 3 bases, there was a span of 14 bases. Germline CDR1 is SGHRS and CDR2 is YFSETQ. The DNA of the CDR3 is TGCGCCAGCAGCTTGGGAAACGATCTCGAAACAGATACGCAGTATTTT. Its protein is CASSLGNDLETDTQYF.

Comment on this clonotype: Mismatch with germline at one junction end may stem from a read error. The gene calls are TRBV11-1 and TRBJ2-1; 9 nucleotides agree with TRBD2. Per germline, CDR1 SGHAT and CDR2 FQDESV (reference sequence). The CDR3 has 17 amino acids. The DNA for the CDR3 is TGTGCCAGGAGCTTAGGGATAGCGGGGGCTGAGAGGAATGAGCAGTTCTTC. It specifies CARSLGIAGAERNEQFF.

This clonotype was counted at least ten times. The rearrangement joins TRBV7-6 to TRBJ1-1; TRBD1 aligns across 7 bases. The V and J ends lost 4 bases and 4 bases, in that order; junction bases with no gene match: 9. The germline V gene encodes CDR1 SGHVS and CDR2 FNYEAQ. CDR3 length equals 15 residues. DNA of the CDR3: TGTGCCAGCAGCTGGAAGACAGGGCCGGGCACTGAAGCTTTCTTT. As protein: CASSWKTGPGTEAFF.

In its sample, this clonotype was seen once. The chain carries TRBV7-6 and TRBJ1-1; TRBD1 matches at 7 bases. J lost 6 bases, V lost 1 base, and 8 bases had no gene match. Germline CDR1 reads SGHVS; CDR2 reads FNYEAQ. The CDR3 has 15 amino acids. The chain's CDR3 is CASSLGGGGASEAFF. The CDR3, as DNA: TGTGCCAGCAGCTTAGGAGGAGGGGGCGCCTCTGAAGCTTTCTTT.

The chain recombines TRBV6-6 with TRBJ2-7; D possibly corresponds to TRBD1 (6 bases). V gave up 4 bases and J gave up 6 bases, with 16 bases separating them. The CDR3 is 14 residues long. Germline V gene lookup returns CDR1 MNHNY and CDR2 SVGAGI (reference sequence). Here the CDR3 DNA reads TGTGCCAGCAGTTCCATCCGGGACAAAGGCGAGCAGTACTTC. Translated, it gives CASSSIRDKGEQYF.

The chain employs TRBV10-2 and TRBJ1-2; 10 positions agree with TRBD1. Germline assignment: CDR1 WSHSY and CDR2 SAAADI. V trimming: 3 bases; J trimming: 2 bases; junction bases outside the gene matches: 3. This CDR3 has 15 residues. CDR3 bases: TGCGCCAGCAGTGAACCGGGACAGGGGAACTATGGCTACACCTTC. The encoded protein is CASSEPGQGNYGYTF.

The chain joins TRBV2 to TRBJ2-3; 7 bases are a match to TRBD1. Trimming removed 1 base from V and 4 bases from J; junction bases left unmatched: 5. This CDR3 comprises 15 residues. In germline, CDR1 is SNHLY, CDR2 FYNNEI. CDR3 bases: TGTGCCAGCAGTGAAGACAGGGGTGGTCCAGATACGCAGTATTTT. Its translation is CASSEDRGGPDTQYF.

The chain combines TRBV2 with TRBJ2-3; tentatively, D is TRBD2 (5 bases). Trimming pared 8 bases from V and 2 bases from J, leaving 20 bases between. Germline CDR1 and CDR2: SNHLY and FYNNEI. The CDR3 consists of 16 residues. DNA of the CDR3: TGTGCCAGCTCCAACCGGCCGGACTTCCTCACAGATACGCAGTATTTT. It encodes CASSNRPDFLTDTQYF.

This clonotype has more than one count but fewer than ten. V is TRBV20-1 and J is TRBJ2-2; D gene uncertain. Trimming pared 6 bases from V and 1 base from J, leaving 9 bases between. Germline V CDR1 and CDR2: DFQATT, SNEGSKA (reference sequence). The CDR3 covers 13 residues. Written as DNA, the CDR3 is TGCAGTGCCCTGGAACTGAACACCGGGGAGCTGTTTTTT. This gives the protein CSALELNTGELFF.

This clonotype was seen a few times. The chain employs TRBV5-5 and TRBJ1-5; the match to TRBD1 covers 9 bases. With V trimmed by 4 bases and J by 7 bases, 9 bases remained unmatched. Germline V lookup: CDR1 SGHKS, CDR2 YYEKEE (reference sequence). The CDR3 totals 15 residues. The CDR3 region is CASSATGGRIQPQHF. The CDR3 region has the DNA TGTGCCAGCAGCGCCACAGGGGGCCGGATACAGCCCCAGCATTTT.

This sequence joins TRBV5-6 and TRBJ1-1; D unresolved. V lost 4 bases and J 0 bases, leaving 10 bases between the germline ends. The CDR3 covers 14 residues. The germline V gene encodes CDR1 SGHDT and CDR2 YYEEEE. The CDR3 DNA reads as TGTGCCAGCAGCGGGTTTTTTATGAACACTGAAGCTTTCTTT. Its translation is CASSGFFMNTEAFF.

The chain links TRBV19 to TRBJ1-1; a possible D gene is TRBD1 (5 bases). With 2 bases removed from V and 5 bases from J, the gap between germline ends came to 12 bases. Germline CDR1 is LNHDA and CDR2 is SQIVND (reference sequence). This CDR3 is built from 14 residues. CDR3 bases: TGTGCCAGTAGTATACTCGACAGCGGGACTGAAGCTTTCTTT. Translation gives CASSILDSGTEAFF.

This chain connects TRBV20-1 to TRBJ2-1; TRBD2 matches at 8 bases. The CDR3 extends over 14 amino acids. V was pared by 5 bases and J by 4 bases, with 7 bases of the junction left unmatched. Germline CDR1 and CDR2: DFQATT and SNEGSKA (reference sequence). The CDR3 loop is CSAPSSGLYNEQFF. In DNA, the CDR3 is TGCAGTGCTCCTTCTAGCGGGTTATACAATGAGCAGTTCTTC.

This chain joins TRBV7-8 and TRBJ1-4; TRBD1 matches 7 bases. V dropped 5 bases and J dropped 7; count of bases not matched to a gene: 7. From germline, CDR1 is SGHVS and CDR2 FQNEAQ. The CDR3 totals 14 residues. The CDR3: CASSQTGYGEKLFF. In DNA, the CDR3 is TGTGCCAGCAGCCAGACAGGGTATGGTGAAAAACTGTTTTTT.

In its sample, this clonotype was seen a few times. The chain couples TRBV5-1 to TRBJ2-7; no reliable D call. The CDR3 totals 13 residues. Germline V gene data show CDR1 as SGHRS and CDR2 as YFSETQ. Trimming pared 4 bases from V and 3 bases from J, leaving 11 bases between. The CDR3 here is CASSPGSGYEQYV. CDR3 nucleotide sequence: TGCGCCAGCAGCCCAGGATCGGGCTACGAGCAGTACGTC.

This clonotype was recorded once. The gene calls are TRBV20-1 and TRBJ1-2, with a weak D call TRBD1 (6 bases). CDR1 and CDR2 (germline): DFQATT, SNEGSKA (reference sequence). V lost 3 bases and J lost 3, with 17 bases in between. The CDR3 has 15 amino acids. The CDR3 here is CSASAGDNDHYGYTF. The CDR3 coding sequence is TGCAGTGCTAGTGCCGGGGACAACGACCACTATGGCTACACCTTC.

There are a few counts of this clonotype. The chain has TRBV5-5 and TRBJ1-4, with TRBD1 matching 8 bases. J lost 8 bases, V lost 2 bases, and 5 bases had no gene match. The CDR3 has 14 residues. CDR1 and CDR2 from the germline V gene are SGHKS and YYEKEE (reference sequence). CDR3 sequence reads: CASSLPRDREKLFF. DNA for the CDR3: TGTGCCAGCAGCTTACCCCGGGACAGGGAAAAACTGTTTTTT.

The chain joins TRBV4-2 to TRBJ2-3; 9 nucleotides align to TRBD2. CDR3 length equals 17 residues. J lost 0 bases, V lost 0 bases, and 4 bases had no gene match. Germline V gene sequence: CDR1 LGHNA, CDR2 YNFKEQ. DNA of the CDR3: TGTGCCAGCAGCCAAGATCCTAGCGGGACTAGCACAGATACGCAGTATTTT. Translation gives CASSQDPSGTSTDTQYF.

This clonotype appeared a few times. This chain uses TRBV4-3 with TRBJ2-7; possibly TRBD2 for D (6 bases). Looked up from germline, CDR1 is LGHNA and CDR2 is YSLEER. V was cut by 4 bases and J by 3 bases, with 13 bases left in between. This CDR3 has 14 residues. The CDR3 here is CASSRALGGYEQYF. In DNA, the CDR3 is TGCGCCAGCAGCCGGGCCTTGGGGGGCTACGAGCAGTACTTC.